These T cell receptor beta chains were read from a single sample in a study of T-cell reconstitution after alpha-beta-depleted transplantation in children. TCRdb re-analysed the PCR reads in MiXCR, keeping a single row per CDR3 protein. The sample has 500,000 to 750,000 distinct CDR3 sequences; 20% to 30% are singletons. Here the sequenced sample was PBMCs, taken before TCRalphabeta/CD19-depleted stem cell transplant. Every receptor here comes from a boy under two years old with Wiskott-Aldrich syndrome, due to receive a stem cell transplant. The CDR3 runs from the conserved cysteine through the conserved F or W. A D gene is named only where the DNA matches it firmly. Size tells how often a clone was seen (once, few, many) or the class of an expanded clone, and some rows leave it out.

abundance	d_gene	v_gene	j_gene	CDR3nt	CDR3aa
NA	NA	TRBV27	TRBJ2-1	TGTGCCAGCAGTTTGGCCGGGCGCACTGAGCAGTTCTTC	CASSLAGRTEQFF
NA	NA	TRBV12-3/TRBV12-4	TRBJ2-1	TGTGCCAGCAGTTTTCAGATTGCGGGAACCTACAATGAGCAGTTCTTC	CASSFQIAGTYNEQFF
few	TRBD1	TRBV5-1	TRBJ2-7	TGCGCCAGCGGGCCAGGCTGGACAGGAACCTACGAGCAGTACTTC	CASGPGWTGTYEQYF
few	TRBD2	TRBV7-7	TRBJ2-1	TGTGCCAGCAGCTTAGGGACTAGCGGCGACAATGAGCAGTTCTTC	CASSLGTSGDNEQFF
few	TRBD2	TRBV7-3	TRBJ2-2	TGTGCCAGCAGCTTAACGTTCAAAGGGCTAGCGGGCCTGAACACCGGGGAGCTGTTTTTT	CASSLTFKGLAGLNTGELFF
few	NA	TRBV28	TRBJ1-2	TGTGCCAGCAGTTTGGTACAGGGCAAGGGCTACACCTTC	CASSLVQGKGYTF
NA	TRBD1	TRBV12-3/TRBV12-4	TRBJ2-7	TGTGCCAGCAGTTTAGGGATGGGACAGAACTACGAGCAGTACTTC	CASSLGMGQNYEQYF
NA	NA	TRBV7-2	TRBJ2-1	TGTGCCAGCAAGGAACAGGGATCCAATGAGCAGTTCTTC	CASKEQGSNEQFF
many	NA	TRBV5-1	TRBJ2-3	TGTGCCAGCAGTTTAGATGGTGGCACAGATACGCAGTATTTT	CASSLDGGTDTQYF
NA	NA	TRBV11-2	TRBJ2-1	TGTGCCAGCAGCTTAGAAGTTTTGGATGAGCAGTTCTTC	CASSLEVLDEQFF
few	NA	TRBV5-1	TRBJ2-7	TGCGCCAGCAGCCAGGTCGTGACGGGAGTACGGGAGCAGTACTTC	CASSQVVTGVREQYF
few	TRBD1	TRBV4-1	TRBJ1-5	TGCGCCAGCAGCCAAGAGGAGCGACAGGGGAGCAATCAGCCCCAGCATTTT	CASSQEERQGSNQPQHF
NA	NA	TRBV5-1	TRBJ1-2	TGCGCCAGCAGCGGATACAGGGACGGCTACACCTTC	CASSGYRDGYTF
NA	TRBD2	TRBV6-1	TRBJ2-5	TGTGCCAGCAATGTAGCGGGAGGGCAGGAGACCCAGTACTTC	CASNVAGGQETQYF
NA	NA	TRBV9	TRBJ2-1	TGTGCCAGCAGCGTAGGGGCGGGGCTCTCCTACAATGAGCAGTTCTTC	CASSVGAGLSYNEQFF
NA	NA	TRBV5-1	TRBJ1-1	TGCGCCAGCAGCGCCACGGGTGGCACTGAAGCTTTCTTT	CASSATGGTEAFF
few	TRBD1	TRBV28	TRBJ2-7	TGTGCCAGCAGGAACACAGGGGTCCACGAGCAGTACTTC	CASRNTGVHEQYF
NA	NA	TRBV12-3/TRBV12-4	TRBJ2-6	TGTGCCAGCAGTCATACCCTAGGGGGCTCTGGGGCCAACGTCCTGACTTTC	CASSHTLGGSGANVLTF
NA	NA	TRBV6-5	TRBJ2-2	TGTGCCAGCAGTTACTGGGGGGCGCGGACCGGGGAGCTGTTTTTT	CASSYWGARTGELFF
once	TRBD1	TRBV7-8	TRBJ2-1	TGTGCCAGCAGCTTAGCGGTGGTGCGGGCAGGGGGTCACAATGAGCAGTTCTTC	CASSLAVVRAGGHNEQFF
NA	TRBD2	TRBV20-1	TRBJ2-3	TGCAGTGCTAGCCGACTAGCGGGACACACAGATACGCAGTATTTT	CSASRLAGHTDTQYF
many	TRBD2	TRBV5-1	TRBJ2-1	TGCGCCAGCAGCTTTAGCGGGAATGAGCAGTTCTTC	CASSFSGNEQFF
NA	NA	TRBV29-1	TRBJ1-2	TGCAGCGTAACGGACAGTGAGCATGGCTACACCTTC	CSVTDSEHGYTF
NA	TRBD2	TRBV7-6	TRBJ2-1	TGTGCCAGCAGCGTCAGACATGGGGCGGGACTAGCGACGTACAATGAGCAGTTCTTC	CASSVRHGAGLATYNEQFF
NA	NA	TRBV6-2/TRBV6-3	TRBJ1-2	TGTGCCAGCAGTTACCTTCCCGTCGGGTCGACCTATGGCTACACCTTC	CASSYLPVGSTYGYTF
NA	NA	TRBV5-5	TRBJ2-7	TGTGCCAGCAGCTTGCCGAGAATCCACGAGCAGTACTTC	CASSLPRIHEQYF
few	NA	TRBV5-1	TRBJ2-2	TGTGCCAGCAGGTGGGGCACCGGGGAGCTGTTTTTT	CASRWGTGELFF
few	TRBD2	TRBV25-1	TRBJ2-7	TGTGCCAGCAGTGCCCTCTTAGCGGGAGGGGGCGAGCAGTACTTC	CASSALLAGGGEQYF
NA	TRBD2	TRBV20-1	TRBJ2-1	TGCAGTGCCCCTCGGGGGGACAATGAGCAGTTCTTC	CSAPRGDNEQFF
NA	NA	TRBV5-1	TRBJ2-2	TGCGCCAGCAGCGCAAGGACAGCGAACACCGGGGAGCTGTTTTTT	CASSARTANTGELFF
NA	TRBD2	TRBV15	TRBJ2-2	TGTGCCACCAGCGTCCGGACTAGCGAACACACCGGGGAGCTGTTTTTT	CATSVRTSEHTGELFF
NA	NA	TRBV24-1	TRBJ2-2	TGTGCCACCAGTGATTTAGTCGGCGGGCTGTTTTTT	CATSDLVGGLFF
NA	TRBD2	TRBV27	TRBJ2-7	TGTGCCAGCAGTCCTATCCGAGGGGTTAGCGGGAGTAGCTCCTACGAGCAGTACTTC	CASSPIRGVSGSSSYEQYF
NA	NA	TRBV19	TRBJ2-1	TGTGCCAGTAGTATACTAGCGCTAACCTACAATGAGCAGTTCTTC	CASSILALTYNEQFF
many	NA	TRBV27	TRBJ1-5	TGTGCCAGCAGCGGTAGCAATCAGCCCCAGCATTTT	CASSGSNQPQHF
NA	TRBD1	TRBV5-1	TRBJ1-2	TGCGCCAGCAGCTTGGGGACCGGGACAGCTCAGGGGGACTATGGCTACACCTTC	CASSLGTGTAQGDYGYTF
NA	NA	TRBV6-1	TRBJ1-2	TGTGCCAGCAGTCGCACACGGACGCAAAGTGGGGGCTACACCTTC	CASSRTRTQSGGYTF
NA	TRBD2	TRBV5-1	TRBJ2-1	TGCGCCAGCAGGGGCGGGGCGGGAGCCCTACCCTACAATGAGCAGTTCTTC	CASRGGAGALPYNEQFF
NA	NA	TRBV11-2	TRBJ2-7	TGTGCCAGCAGCTCCGCAGTGGGCGTGGCCGAGCAGTACTTC	CASSSAVGVAEQYF
NA	NA	TRBV4-1	TRBJ2-3	TGCGCCAGCAGCCAGAAATGGGGCACAGATACGCAGTATTTT	CASSQKWGTDTQYF
NA	TRBD2	TRBV12-3/TRBV12-4	TRBJ2-2	TGTGCCAGCAGCCGAGGCGCGGGAGGGGGTATGAACACCGGGGAGCTGTTTTTT	CASSRGAGGGMNTGELFF
few	NA	TRBV12-3/TRBV12-4	TRBJ1-4	TGTGCCAGCAGTTTAGGTCGGGGCTTTAATGAAAAACTGTTTTTT	CASSLGRGFNEKLFF
NA	NA	TRBV12-3/TRBV12-4	TRBJ2-7	TGTGCCAGCAGTTTACTCCATTACGAGCAGTACTTC	CASSLLHYEQYF
few	NA	TRBV29-1	TRBJ2-1	TGCAGCGTTGAAGATAGGAGATTCTCCTACAATGAGCAGTTCTTC	CSVEDRRFSYNEQFF
NA	TRBD1	TRBV5-6	TRBJ1-4	TGTGCCAGCAGCACGGGACAGAGTAATGAAAAACTGTTTTTT	CASSTGQSNEKLFF
many	NA	TRBV5-1	TRBJ2-5	TGCGCCAGCAAATTAACTGGAGAGACCCAGTACTTC	CASKLTGETQYF
NA	TRBD2	TRBV9	TRBJ2-1	TGTGCCAGCAGCGCCTACCTTCTAGCGGAAAGATACAATGAGCAGTTCTTC	CASSAYLLAERYNEQFF
NA	NA	TRBV12-5	TRBJ1-1	TGTGCTAGTGGTTTGCCACAGGGTAAGGGAATGAACACTGAAGCTTTCTTT	CASGLPQGKGMNTEAFF
NA	TRBD1	TRBV5-1	TRBJ1-1	TGCGCCAGCAGCCAGAGACAGGGACCCGACACTGAAGCTTTCTTT	CASSQRQGPDTEAFF
NA	NA	TRBV4-1	TRBJ1-4	TGCGCCAGCAGCCAAGATTCCAGATTGAATGAAAAACTGTTTTTT	CASSQDSRLNEKLFF
few	NA	TRBV12-3/TRBV12-4	TRBJ1-4	TGTGCCAGCAGGCAGTCAGCAACTAATGAAAAACTGTTTTTT	CASRQSATNEKLFF
few	NA	TRBV5-1	TRBJ2-1	TGCGCCAGTGCGAGGGGCATTGGGGATGAGCAGTTCTTC	CASARGIGDEQFF
few	NA	TRBV12-3/TRBV12-4	TRBJ2-5	TGTGCCATACAGGTTAAAGAGACCCAGTACTTC	CAIQVKETQYF
NA	TRBD2	TRBV5-1	TRBJ2-1	TGCGCCAGCAGCTTCGCGGGAGACAACTACAATGAGCAGTTCTTC	CASSFAGDNYNEQFF